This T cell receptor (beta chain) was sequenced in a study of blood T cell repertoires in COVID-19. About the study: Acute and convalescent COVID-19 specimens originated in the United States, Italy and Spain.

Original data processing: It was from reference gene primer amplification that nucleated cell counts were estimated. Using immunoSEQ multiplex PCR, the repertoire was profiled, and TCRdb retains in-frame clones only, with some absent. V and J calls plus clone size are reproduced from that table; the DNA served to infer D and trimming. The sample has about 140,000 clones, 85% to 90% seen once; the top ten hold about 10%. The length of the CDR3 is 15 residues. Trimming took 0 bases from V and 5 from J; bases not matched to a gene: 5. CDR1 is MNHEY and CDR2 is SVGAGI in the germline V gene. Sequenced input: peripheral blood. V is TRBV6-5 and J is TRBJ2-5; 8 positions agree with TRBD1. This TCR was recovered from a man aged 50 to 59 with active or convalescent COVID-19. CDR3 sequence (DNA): TGTGCCAGCAGTTACTCGGGACAGGCTTTCGAGACCCAGTACTTC. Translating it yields CASSYSGQAFETQYF.